The T cell receptor beta chain described here comes from a study of T cell responses to AZD1222 COVID-19 vaccine. Broader study findings: Donors skewed white British and female; clonal diversity was possibly underestimated.

The table lists this clone with a count of one. Its antigen remains unknown. Trimming cost V 5 bases and J 1 base; bases outside gene matches: 4. This CDR3 is 14 amino acids long. The V gene's germline CDR1 is SGHDT and CDR2 YYEEEE. Generated by immunoSEQ multiplex PCR, the TCRdb table keeps only in-frame clones and is missing some. The data show tens of thousands of clones, around 90% seen once. The material was peripheral blood, obtained on day 0 of AZD1222 vaccination. The source of this sequence is an adult in good health. The V gene is TRBV5-6, the J gene TRBJ1-1; 8 nucleotides match TRBD1. The CDR3 region has the DNA TGTGCCAGCAGATCCGGACAGGGGAACACTGAAGCTTTCTTT. It encodes CASRSGQGNTEAFF.